The 20 T cell receptor beta chains below were found in one sample sequenced in a study of technical replicates of blood from a few donors. Produced via immunoSEQ multiplex PCR; TCRdb's table is partial and in-frame only. The sample contains over 55,000 clones, approximately 87% of which appear only once. Specimen: PBMCs. The receptor source for this set is a human donor in good health. Some clones in this sample may be carry-over from other donors' samples.

The chain recombines TRBV5-4 with TRBJ2-7; 10 positions match TRBD2. CDR3 size: 16 residues. Germline lookup yields CDR1 SGHNT and CDR2 YYREEE (reference sequence). After removal of 2 bases from V and 4 bases from J, the junction contained 9 bases not matched to a gene. The CDR3 DNA is TGTGCCAGCAGCTTAGCGGGGGGGTCAAAGAGGTACGAGCAGTACTTC. Its translation: CASSLAGGSKRYEQYF.

This sequence joins TRBV27 and TRBJ2-3; D unclear. This CDR3 contains 13 residues. CDR1 is MNHEY and CDR2 is SMNVEV in the germline V gene (reference sequence). Trimming removed 4 bases at V and 6 bases at J, with 11 bases between. This CDR3 is CASSSDPRDTQYF. The DNA of the CDR3 is TGTGCCAGCAGTTCCGATCCGAGGGATACGCAGTATTTT.

This clone came up once. The chain is built from TRBV7-3 and TRBJ2-2; 8 nucleotides align to TRBD2. Unmatched junction bases numbered 2, after V lost 8 bases and J lost 0 bases. Germline V gene sequence: CDR1 SGHTA, CDR2 FQGTGA. The CDR3 sequence is 14 residues long. In DNA, the CDR3 is TGTGCCAGCCGGGGGGGATCGAACACCGGGGAGCTGTTTTTT. It codes for CASRGGSNTGELFF.

The chain has TRBV11-2 and TRBJ1-1; D uncertain. With 3 bases removed from V and 0 bases from J, the gap between germline ends came to 5 bases. The CDR3 is 13 residues long. Germline V gene lookup returns CDR1 SGHAT and CDR2 FQNNGV. The CDR3 protein is CASSFRMNTEAFF. The CDR3, as DNA: TGTGCCAGCAGCTTCCGTATGAACACTGAAGCTTTCTTT.

The genes are TRBV5-3 and TRBJ2-7; 7 bases map to TRBD1. TRBV5-3 is reported as an ORF; its role is uncertain. J gave up 6 bases and V 4 bases, and 16 bases lay outside the gene matches. The CDR3 has 16 residues. DNA of the CDR3: TGTGCCAGAAGCCTCCCGACAGGGATCAATGTGGGCGAGCAGTACTTC. Translating it yields CARSLPTGINVGEQYF.

This clone was seen a handful of times. The chain joins TRBV30 to TRBJ2-1; 7 nucleotides line up with TRBD1. From germline, CDR1 is GTSNPN and CDR2 SVGIG (reference sequence). The CDR3 runs 13 residues. V trimming: 4 bases; J trimming: 7 bases; junction bases outside the gene matches: 7. The CDR3 region has the DNA TGTGCCTGGAAGAAAGGGGGCAAAAATGAGCAGTTCTTC. Residues: CAWKKGGKNEQFF.

This sequence joins TRBV4-2 and TRBJ2-1, with 9 positions matching TRBD2. V was clipped by 2 bases and J by 3 bases; unmatched bases: 8. Germline values: CDR1 LGHNA, CDR2 YNFKEQ. This CDR3 is 17 amino acids long. The CDR3, as DNA: TGTGCCAGCAGCCAATGGGTAGCGGGGGAAATCTACAATGAGCAGTTCTTC. Its protein is CASSQWVAGEIYNEQFF.

The CDR3 DNA follows: TGTGCCAGCAGCCCTCGCCCTCCGGGAGGCGGCACAGATACGCAGTATTTT. This gives the protein CASSPRPPGGGTDTQYF. The rearrangement links TRBV9 to TRBJ2-3, with 7 positions matching TRBD2. With V trimmed by 4 bases and J by 1 base, 12 bases remained unmatched. Germline CDR1 reads SGDLS; CDR2 reads YYNGEE. This CDR3 comprises 17 residues.

This chain joins TRBV7-9 and TRBJ2-1; D may be TRBD1 (6 bases). This CDR3 region has 14 residues. V was pared by 7 bases and J by 10 bases, with 20 bases between. Germline V gene sequence: CDR1 SEHNR, CDR2 FQNEAQ (reference sequence). The CDR3 spells CASTIGRDIREQFF. The CDR3 DNA is TGTGCCAGCACCATCGGAAGGGACATCCGGGAGCAGTTCTTC.

J is TRBJ1-1 and V is TRBV5-1, with D tentatively TRBD1 (5 bases). The length of the CDR3 is 16 residues. CDR1 is SGHRS, CDR2 YFSETQ, per germline. V dropped 0 bases and J dropped 4 bases, with 16 bases sitting between them. The CDR3 protein is CASSLVSLGEGTEAFF. CDR3 coding DNA: TGCGCCAGCAGCTTGGTATCGTTGGGGGAGGGCACTGAAGCTTTCTTT.

V is TRBV7-3 and J is TRBJ1-2; D call uncertain. Deletions cut 6 bases from V and 0 bases from J, with 8 bases between. Germline V gene sequence: CDR1 SGHTA, CDR2 FQGTGA. The CDR3 extends over 13 amino acids. The CDR3 region is CASSSGPNYGYTF. Here the CDR3 DNA reads TGTGCCAGCAGTTCGGGTCCTAACTATGGCTACACCTTC.

V and J are TRBV7-2 and TRBJ1-3; D is undetermined. Germline lookup yields CDR1 SGHTA and CDR2 FQGNSA. Trimming took off 2 bases at V and 0 bases at J, with 14 bases between the two ends. The CDR3 contains 17 residues. The CDR3 DNA is TGTGCCAGCAGCTTACTTCCTACCCCGAGCTCTGGAAACACCATATATTTT. It is translated as CASSLLPTPSSGNTIYF.

In this sample, this clone turned up once. This chain connects TRBV13 to TRBJ1-1; 8 nucleotides align to TRBD1. The germline gives CDR1 PRHDT, CDR2 FYEKMQ (reference sequence). There are 15 residues in the CDR3. With V trimmed by 0 bases and J by 6 bases, 6 bases remained unmatched. This chain's CDR3 is CASSLGDRDQAEAFF. The CDR3 DNA reads TGTGCCAGCAGCTTAGGGGACAGGGATCAGGCTGAAGCTTTCTTT.

This clone was observed a few times. V and J are TRBV7-2 and TRBJ1-1; D remains unclear. Trimming stripped 5 bases from V and 4 bases from J, with 11 bases between. The CDR3 is made up of 13 amino acids. The germline gives CDR1 SGHTA, CDR2 FQGNSA. CDR3 residues: CASSRDISTEAFF. CDR3 bases: TGTGCCAGCAGCCGCGACATTTCCACTGAAGCTTTCTTT.

The rearrangement joins TRBV2 to TRBJ2-5; 9 bases are a match to TRBD1. In germline, CDR1 is SNHLY, CDR2 FYNNEI. CDR3 length: 14 residues. The trim removed 7 bases at V and 2 bases at J, leaving 5 bases unmatched. In nucleotides, the CDR3 is TGTGCCAGCACCCGCGACAGGGGGCAAGAGACCCAGTACTTC. Encoded protein: CASTRDRGQETQYF.

The genes are TRBV30 and TRBJ2-1, with 10 bases identical to TRBD2. Germline V gene lookup returns CDR1 GTSNPN and CDR2 SVGIG (reference sequence). Losses at the gene ends were 3 bases for V and 4 bases for J; bases not matched to a gene: 6. The CDR3 spans 15 residues. The CDR3 region has the DNA TGTGCCTGGAGACTCCTAGCGGGAGTTTACAATGAGCAGTTCTTC. Amino acids: CAWRLLAGVYNEQFF. The complete variable domain, with remaining parts taken from reference TRBV30 and TRBJ2-1, reads SQTIHQWPATLVQPVGSPLSLECTVEGTSNPNLYWYRQAAGRGLQLLFYSVGIGQISSEVPQNLSASRPQDRQFILSSKKLLLSDSGFYLCAWRLLAGVYNEQFFGPGTRLTVL.

The V and J genes are TRBV6-1 and TRBJ2-7; TRBD1 agrees at 10 bases. The CDR3 runs 15 residues. The trim removed 6 bases at V and 4 bases at J, leaving 9 bases unmatched. Per germline, CDR1 MNHNS and CDR2 SASEGT. This chain's CDR3 is CASRARPDRGYEQYF. The CDR3 coding sequence is TGTGCCAGCAGGGCCCGTCCGGACAGGGGGTACGAGCAGTACTTC.

The J gene is TRBJ2-3, the V gene TRBV9; TRBD2 matches at 10 bases. The CDR3 has 16 residues. Trimming cost V 4 bases and J 3 bases; bases outside gene matches: 8. Germline CDR1 SGDLS, CDR2 YYNGEE. The CDR3, as DNA: TGTGCCAGCAGCATCTCTAGCGGGAGTTCGACAGATACGCAGTATTTT. This codes for CASSISSGSSTDTQYF.

The rearrangement uses TRBV4-2 and TRBJ2-7, with TRBD1 identical over 10 bases. This CDR3 spans 15 amino acids. Trimming removed 6 bases from V and 3 bases from J; junction bases left unmatched: 8. Per germline, CDR1 LGHNA and CDR2 YNFKEQ. The CDR3 loop is CASRLRQGADYEQYF. The CDR3 DNA is TGTGCCAGCAGGCTTAGACAGGGGGCGGACTACGAGCAGTACTTC.

The chain links TRBV5-3 to TRBJ2-7; TRBD2 matches at 8 bases. TRBV5-3 is known as an ORF, though its function is uncertain. After removal of 6 bases from V and 2 bases from J, the junction contained 10 bases not matched to a gene. This CDR3 is 15 amino acids long. CDR3 DNA sequence: TGTGCCAGAAAACGACTCGGGGGGGGCGCCTACGAGCAGTACTTC. Protein product: CARKRLGGGAYEQYF.